The clone carrying this T cell receptor beta chain was recorded once. The length of the CDR3 is 16 residues. J lost 7 bases, V lost 2 bases, and 4 bases had no gene match. Germline assignment: CDR1 SNHLY and CDR2 FYNNEI. This sample was included in a study of cytomegalovirus exposure and HLA in healthy donors. Study-level information: Unique TCRs numbering roughly 85 million, obtained from HLA-typed donors, made up an early data release.

In the PCR, 60 Vbeta and 13 Jbeta primers were used. This table comes from immunoSEQ multiplex PCR, and its TCRdb copy is limited to in-frame clones, with some not included. The repertoire holds 150,000 to 180,000 clones, with more than 75% as singletons. The chain couples TRBV2 to TRBJ2-3; 15 bases map to TRBD2. The sequenced sample was PBMCs. The sequence derives from a man between 25 and 39 years old in good health and CMV-seropositive. This CDR3 reads CASSELGLAGGYTQYF. Here the CDR3 DNA reads TGTGCCAGCAGTGAACTCGGACTAGCGGGAGGGTATACGCAGTATTTT.